Following are 7 T cell receptor beta chains from one sample sequenced in a study of neurological immune-mediated disorders. One entry per CDR3 protein, called by TCRdb with MiXCR from the 5' RACE reads. Among approximately 30,000 distinct CDR3 sequences listed, 4% were seen once. Sequencing used CD4+ T cells from blood. The receptor source for this set is a woman aged 40 to 50 in good health.

The chain carries TRBV29-1 and TRBJ2-3; D may be TRBD1 (6 bases). Judging by the DNA end, TRBJ1-5 fits better; the J call may be wrong. The CDR3 sequence is 14 residues long. Germline assignment: CDR1 SQVTM and CDR2 ANQGSEA. This CDR3 reads CSVAGGAGTDTQHF. The CDR3 DNA reads TGCAGCGTTGCTGGGGGGGCTGGCACAGATACGCAGCATTTT.

In its sample, this clonotype was seen many times. The chain uses TRBV18 and TRBJ1-1; TRBD1 might be the D (6 bases). With 5 bases removed from V and 5 bases from J, the gap between germline ends came to 12 bases. The CDR3 covers 13 residues. Germline CDR1 and CDR2: KGHSH and LQKENI. The CDR3, as DNA: TGTGCCAGCTCATCCCGAGGGGGAACTGAAGCTTTCTTT. It yields the protein CASSSRGGTEAFF.

This clonotype was observed many times. The rearrangement links TRBV13 to TRBJ1-1, with 8 bases fitting TRBD1. The germline gives CDR1 PRHDT, CDR2 FYEKMQ (reference sequence). This CDR3 is 14 amino acids long. V dropped 10 bases and J dropped 1; count of bases not matched to a gene: 8. As DNA, the CDR3 is TGTGCCACCGGGACAGGCGAAAAGAACACTGAAGCTTTCTTT. Translation: CATGTGEKNTEAFF.

This clonotype was counted at least ten times. V and J are TRBV7-9 and TRBJ2-1, with 14 positions matching TRBD2. The CDR3 covers 17 residues. Germline CDR1 reads SEHNR; CDR2 reads FQNEAQ (reference sequence). With 5 bases clipped from V and 4 bases from J, the junction kept 7 bases outside the gene matches. DNA of the CDR3: TGTGCCAGCAGCCCGACTAGCGGGAGGGCCGGGTACAATGAGCAGTTCTTC. Amino acids: CASSPTSGRAGYNEQFF. Drawing the rest from reference TRBV7-9 and TRBJ2-1, the complete variable domain is DTGVSQNPRHKITKRGQNVTFRCDPISEHNRLYWYRQTLGQGPEFLTYFQNEAQLEKSRLLSDRFSAERPKGSFSTLEIQRTEQGDSAMYLCASSPTSGRAGYNEQFFGPGTRLTVL.

By its share, this clonotype is medium-sized. The chain joins TRBV12-3 or TRBV12-4 to TRBJ2-1; tentative D call: TRBD2 (7 bases). V lost 5 bases, J lost 9 bases, and 11 bases lay in between. This CDR3 contains 12 residues. CDR3 bases: TGTGCCAGCAGTAGGGGGGGCGGTGAGCAGTTCTTC. Amino acids: CASSRGGGEQFF.

This clonotype was recorded at least ten times. The chain combines TRBV3-1 with TRBJ2-7; no reliable D call. CDR1 LGHDT and CDR2 YNNKEL come from the germline V gene (reference sequence). This CDR3 has 12 residues. Trimming removed 1 base at V and 7 bases at J, with 8 bases between. The CDR3, as DNA: TGTGCCAGCAGCCAAGTCCGCTGGGAGCAGTACTTC. This translates into CASSQVRWEQYF.

This clonotype was seen ten or more times. The chain links TRBV20-1 to TRBJ2-3; 7 nucleotides agree with TRBD2. Germline-derived CDR1 and CDR2 are DFQATT and SNEGSKA (reference sequence). This CDR3 is built from 10 residues. This CDR3 reads CSGGTDTQYF. The CDR3 nucleotides are TGCTCGGGGGGAACAGATACGCAGTATTTT.